This T cell receptor beta chain was profiled in a study of regulatory T cells in long-lasting Graves disease. Study results and caveats: Lower TCR diversity was seen in persistent Graves' patients than in newly diagnosed ones.

Germline CDR1 is GTSNPN and CDR2 is SVGIG (reference sequence). V was pared by 4 bases and J by 1 base, with 6 bases of the junction left unmatched. The CDR3 spans 14 residues. This clonotype was recorded at least ten times. Its antigen is still unknown. For TCR beta, libraries came from iRepertoire HTBI primers and Arm-PCR of CDR3 regions. TCRdb re-analysed the multiplex PCR reads in MiXCR, keeping a single row per CDR3 protein. This sample has 310,000 or so distinct CDR3 sequences, with about 20% found just once. Time point described: persistent/refractory GD, antithyroid drugs over 5 years with positive TRAb. Researchers made the TCR library from RNA that was extracted from PBMCs.

Here the sequenced sample was peripheral blood mononuclear cells (PBMCs), taken when the disease was refractory, from a patient treated with antithyroid drugs. The TCR was taken from a female donor with Graves disease. V gene TRBV30 combines with J gene TRBJ2-5; 7 bases align to TRBD1. The CDR3 sequence: CAWNVDRAQETQYF. CDR3 sequence (DNA): TGTGCCTGGAATGTAGACAGGGCCCAAGAGACCCAGTACTTC.